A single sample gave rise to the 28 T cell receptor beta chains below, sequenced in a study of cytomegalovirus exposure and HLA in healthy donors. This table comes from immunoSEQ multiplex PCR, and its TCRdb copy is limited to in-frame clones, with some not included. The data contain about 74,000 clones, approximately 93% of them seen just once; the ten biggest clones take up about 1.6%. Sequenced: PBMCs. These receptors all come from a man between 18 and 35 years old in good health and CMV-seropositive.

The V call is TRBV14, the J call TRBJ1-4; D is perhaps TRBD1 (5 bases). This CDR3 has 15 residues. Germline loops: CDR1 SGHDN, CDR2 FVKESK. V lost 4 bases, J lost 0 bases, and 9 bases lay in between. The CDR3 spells CASSRGTPTNEKLFF. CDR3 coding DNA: TGTGCCAGCAGCCGCGGGACCCCAACTAATGAAAAACTGTTTTTT. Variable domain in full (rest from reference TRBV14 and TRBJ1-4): EAGVTQFPSHSVIEKGQTVTLRCDPISGHDNLYWYRRVMGKEIKFLLHFVKESKQDESGMPNNRFLAERTGGTYSTLKVQPAELEDSGVYFCASSRGTPTNEKLFFGSGTQLSVL.

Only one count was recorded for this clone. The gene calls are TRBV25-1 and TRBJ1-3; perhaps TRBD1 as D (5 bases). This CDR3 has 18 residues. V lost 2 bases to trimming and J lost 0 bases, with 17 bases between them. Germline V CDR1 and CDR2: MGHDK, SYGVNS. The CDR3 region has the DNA TGTGCCAGCAGTGAACCCCCTGACAGCGAAGCCTCTGGAAACACCATATATTTT. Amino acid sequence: CASSEPPDSEASGNTIYF. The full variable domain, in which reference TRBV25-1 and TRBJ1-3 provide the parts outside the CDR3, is EADIYQTPRYLVIGTGKKITLECSQTMGHDKMYWYQQDPGMELHLIHYSYGVNSTEKGDLSSESTVSRIRTEHFPLTLESARPSHTSQYLCASSEPPDSEASGNTIYFGEGSWLTVV.

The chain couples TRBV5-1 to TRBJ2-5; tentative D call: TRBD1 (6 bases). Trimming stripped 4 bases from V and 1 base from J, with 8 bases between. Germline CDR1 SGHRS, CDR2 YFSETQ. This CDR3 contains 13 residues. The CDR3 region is CASSPDSQETQYF. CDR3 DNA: TGCGCCAGCAGCCCGGACAGCCAAGAGACCCAGTACTTC. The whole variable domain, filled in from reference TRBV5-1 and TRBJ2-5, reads KAGVTQTPRYLIKTRGQQVTLSCSPISGHRSVSWYQQTPGQGLQFLFEYFSETQRNKGNFPGRFSGRQFSNSRSEMNVSTLELGDSALYLCASSPDSQETQYFGPGTRLLVL.

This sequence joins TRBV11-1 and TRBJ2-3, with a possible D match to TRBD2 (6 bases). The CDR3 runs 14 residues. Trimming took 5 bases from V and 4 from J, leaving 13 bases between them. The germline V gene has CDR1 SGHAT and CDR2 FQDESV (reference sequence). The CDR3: CASSLFGGSDTQYF. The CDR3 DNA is TGTGCCAGCAGCCTCTTTGGGGGGTCAGATACGCAGTATTTT.

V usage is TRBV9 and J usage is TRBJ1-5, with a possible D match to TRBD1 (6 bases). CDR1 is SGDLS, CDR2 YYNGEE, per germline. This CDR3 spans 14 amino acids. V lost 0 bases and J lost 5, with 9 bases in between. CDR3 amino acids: CASSVGQVDQPQHF. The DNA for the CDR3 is TGTGCCAGCAGCGTAGGACAGGTAGATCAGCCCCAGCATTTT.

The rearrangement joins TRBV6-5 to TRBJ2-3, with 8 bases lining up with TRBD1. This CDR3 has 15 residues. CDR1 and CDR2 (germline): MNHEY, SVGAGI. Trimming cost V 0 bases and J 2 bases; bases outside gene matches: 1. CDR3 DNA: TGTGCCAGCAGTTACTCGGACAGGGACACAGATACGCAGTATTTT. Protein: CASSYSDRDTDTQYF.

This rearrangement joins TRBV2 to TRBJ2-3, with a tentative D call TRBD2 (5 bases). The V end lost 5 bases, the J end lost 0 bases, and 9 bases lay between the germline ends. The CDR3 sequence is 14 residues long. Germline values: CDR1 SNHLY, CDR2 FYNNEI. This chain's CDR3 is CASSTERSTDTQYF. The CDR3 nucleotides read TGTGCCAGCAGTACGGAGCGGAGCACAGATACGCAGTATTTT.

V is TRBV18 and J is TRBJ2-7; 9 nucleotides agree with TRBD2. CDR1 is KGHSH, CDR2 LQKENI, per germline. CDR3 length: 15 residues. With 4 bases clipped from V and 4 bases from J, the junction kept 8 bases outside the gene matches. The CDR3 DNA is TGTGCCAGCTCACAAGGGACTAGCAAAGGATACGAGCAGTACTTC. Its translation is CASSQGTSKGYEQYF.

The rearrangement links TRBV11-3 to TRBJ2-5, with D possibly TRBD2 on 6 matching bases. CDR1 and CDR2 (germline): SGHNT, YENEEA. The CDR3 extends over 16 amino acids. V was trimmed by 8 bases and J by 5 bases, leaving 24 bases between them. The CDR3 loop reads CASSRRDSFLGETQYF. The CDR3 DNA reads TGTGCCAGCTCCCGTCGGGACTCTTTCCTGGGGGAGACCCAGTACTTC.

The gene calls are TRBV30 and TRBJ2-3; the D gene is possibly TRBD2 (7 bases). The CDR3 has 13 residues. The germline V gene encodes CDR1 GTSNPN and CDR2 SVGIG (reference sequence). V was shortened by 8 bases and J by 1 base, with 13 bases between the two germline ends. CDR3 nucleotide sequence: TGTGCCCACGGGGGGCACGGCACAGATACGCAGTATTTT. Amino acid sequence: CAHGGHGTDTQYF.

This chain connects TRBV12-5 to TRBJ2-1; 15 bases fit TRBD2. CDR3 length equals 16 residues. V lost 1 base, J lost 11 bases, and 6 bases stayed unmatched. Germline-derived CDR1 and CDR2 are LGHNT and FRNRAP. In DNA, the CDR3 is TGTGCTAGTGGTTTGGACCCCGGGACTAGCGGGAGGCAGCAGTTCTTC. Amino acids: CASGLDPGTSGRQQFF.

The chain's CDR3 is CASSQDGSGSPGDTQYF. CDR3 coding DNA: TGTGCCAGCAGCCAAGATGGGAGCGGGAGTCCTGGAGATACGCAGTATTTT. The chain couples TRBV4-2 to TRBJ2-3; 8 nucleotides match TRBD2. CDR3 length: 17 residues. CDR1 is LGHNA, CDR2 YNFKEQ, per germline. The J segment lost 5 bases and the V segment lost 0 bases, leaving 10 bases of the junction unmatched.

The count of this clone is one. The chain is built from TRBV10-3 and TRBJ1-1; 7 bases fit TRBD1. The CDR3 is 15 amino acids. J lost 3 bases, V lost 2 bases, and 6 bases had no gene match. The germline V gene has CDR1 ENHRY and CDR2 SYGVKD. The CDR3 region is CAISERQGNHTEAFF. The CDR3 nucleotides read TGTGCCATCAGTGAGCGACAGGGTAATCACACTGAAGCTTTCTTT.

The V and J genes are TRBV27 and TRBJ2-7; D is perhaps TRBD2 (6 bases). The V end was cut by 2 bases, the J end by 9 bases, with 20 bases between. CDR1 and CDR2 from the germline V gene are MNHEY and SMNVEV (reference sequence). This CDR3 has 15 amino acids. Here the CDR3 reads CASSLTLDSPGGQYF. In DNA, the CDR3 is TGTGCCAGCAGTTTAACTCTCGACTCCCCCGGGGGGCAGTACTTC.

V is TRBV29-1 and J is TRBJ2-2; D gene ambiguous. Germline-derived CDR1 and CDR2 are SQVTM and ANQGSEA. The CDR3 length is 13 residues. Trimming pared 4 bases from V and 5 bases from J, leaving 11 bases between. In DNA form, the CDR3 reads TGCAGCGTTGGGCGCCCGGAGACCGGGGAGCTGTTTTTT. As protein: CSVGRPETGELFF.

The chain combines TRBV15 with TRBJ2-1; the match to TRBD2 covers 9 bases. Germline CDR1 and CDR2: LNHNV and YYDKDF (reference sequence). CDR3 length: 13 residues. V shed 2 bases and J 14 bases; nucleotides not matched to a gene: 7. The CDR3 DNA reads TGTGCCACCAGCAGATTCCGCGGGAGGGCCGAGTTCTTC. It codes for CATSRFRGRAEFF.

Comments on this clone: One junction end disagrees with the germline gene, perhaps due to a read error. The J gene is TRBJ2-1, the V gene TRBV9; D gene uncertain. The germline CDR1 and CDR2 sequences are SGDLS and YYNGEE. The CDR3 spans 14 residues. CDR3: CASSVADSDNEQFF. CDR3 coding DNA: TGTGCCAGCAGCGTAGCTGACTCCGACAATGAGCAGTTCTTC.

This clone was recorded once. CDR3 sequence reads: CASSYGQGVYGYTF. The CDR3, as DNA: TGTGCCAGCAGTTATGGGCAGGGGGTTTATGGCTACACCTTC. The chain couples TRBV6-5 to TRBJ1-2; 7 bases are a match to TRBD1. This CDR3 has 14 amino acids. V lost 3 bases to trimming and J lost 5 bases; unmatched junction nucleotides: 6. Germline V gene data show CDR1 as MNHEY and CDR2 as SVGAGI.

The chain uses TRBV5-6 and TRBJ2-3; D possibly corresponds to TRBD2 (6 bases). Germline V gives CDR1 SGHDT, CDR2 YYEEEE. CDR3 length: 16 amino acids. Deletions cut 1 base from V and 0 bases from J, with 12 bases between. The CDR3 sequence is CASSLRSGTSTDTQYF. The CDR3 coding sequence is TGTGCCAGCAGCTTGCGTAGCGGTACGAGCACAGATACGCAGTATTTT.

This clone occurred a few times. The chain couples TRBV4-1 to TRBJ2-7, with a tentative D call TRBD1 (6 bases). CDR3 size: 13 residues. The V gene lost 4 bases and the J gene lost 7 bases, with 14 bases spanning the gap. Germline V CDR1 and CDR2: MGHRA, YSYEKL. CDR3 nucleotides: TGCGCCAGCAGCCTCGAACAGGGCTCAGAGCAGTACTTC. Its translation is CASSLEQGSEQYF.

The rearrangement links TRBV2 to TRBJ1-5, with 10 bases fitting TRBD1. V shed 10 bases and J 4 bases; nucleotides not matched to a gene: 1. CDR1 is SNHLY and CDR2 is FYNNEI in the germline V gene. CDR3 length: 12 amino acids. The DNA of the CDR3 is TGTGCCACGGGACAGGGGAATCAGCCCCAGCATTTT. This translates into CATGQGNQPQHF.

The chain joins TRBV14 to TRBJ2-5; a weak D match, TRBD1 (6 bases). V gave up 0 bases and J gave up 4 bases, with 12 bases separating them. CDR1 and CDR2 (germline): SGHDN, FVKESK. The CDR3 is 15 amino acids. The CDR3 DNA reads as TGTGCCAGCAGCCAAGATCTTGGGGGCGCAGAGACCCAGTACTTC. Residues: CASSQDLGGAETQYF.

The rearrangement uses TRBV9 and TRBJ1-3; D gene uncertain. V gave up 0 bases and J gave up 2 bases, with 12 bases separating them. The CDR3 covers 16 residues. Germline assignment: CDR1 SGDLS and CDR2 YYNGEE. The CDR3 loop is CASSVAPVPPGNTIYF. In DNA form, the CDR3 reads TGTGCCAGCAGCGTAGCTCCGGTTCCCCCTGGAAACACCATATATTTT.

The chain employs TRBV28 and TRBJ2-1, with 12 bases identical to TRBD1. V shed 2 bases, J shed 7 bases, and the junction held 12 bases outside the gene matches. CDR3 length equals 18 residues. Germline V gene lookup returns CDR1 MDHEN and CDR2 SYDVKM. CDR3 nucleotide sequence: TGTGCCAGCAGTTTAGATGGACCGGGACAGGGGGCAAGAAATGAGCAGTTCTTC. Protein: CASSLDGPGQGARNEQFF.

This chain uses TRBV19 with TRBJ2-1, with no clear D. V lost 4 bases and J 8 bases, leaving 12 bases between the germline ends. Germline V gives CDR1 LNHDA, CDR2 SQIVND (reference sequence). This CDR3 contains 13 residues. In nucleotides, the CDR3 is TGTGCCAGTAGTACAGGTGGGTTGGATGAGCAGTTCTTC. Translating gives CASSTGGLDEQFF.

The CDR3 is CASSFGRGYGYTF. CDR3 nucleotide sequence: TGTGCCAGCAGTTTTGGCAGGGGGTATGGCTACACCTTC. The chain links TRBV28 to TRBJ1-2; TRBD1 agrees at 7 bases. V lost 3 bases to trimming and J lost 5 bases; unmatched junction nucleotides: 3. Germline values: CDR1 MDHEN, CDR2 SYDVKM. This CDR3 spans 13 amino acids.

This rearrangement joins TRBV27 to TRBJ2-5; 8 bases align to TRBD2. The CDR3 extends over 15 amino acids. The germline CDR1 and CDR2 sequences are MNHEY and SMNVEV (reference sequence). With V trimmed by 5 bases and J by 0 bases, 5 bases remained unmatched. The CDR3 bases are TGTGCCAGCAGTGTTAGCGGGACCTACCAAGAGACCCAGTACTTC. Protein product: CASSVSGTYQETQYF.

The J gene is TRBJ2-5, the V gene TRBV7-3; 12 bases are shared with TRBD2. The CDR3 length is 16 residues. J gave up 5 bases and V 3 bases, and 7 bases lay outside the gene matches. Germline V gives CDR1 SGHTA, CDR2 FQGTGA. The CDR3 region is CASSFSSGRAIETQYF. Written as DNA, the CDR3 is TGTGCCAGCAGCTTTTCTAGCGGGAGGGCGATTGAGACCCAGTACTTC.